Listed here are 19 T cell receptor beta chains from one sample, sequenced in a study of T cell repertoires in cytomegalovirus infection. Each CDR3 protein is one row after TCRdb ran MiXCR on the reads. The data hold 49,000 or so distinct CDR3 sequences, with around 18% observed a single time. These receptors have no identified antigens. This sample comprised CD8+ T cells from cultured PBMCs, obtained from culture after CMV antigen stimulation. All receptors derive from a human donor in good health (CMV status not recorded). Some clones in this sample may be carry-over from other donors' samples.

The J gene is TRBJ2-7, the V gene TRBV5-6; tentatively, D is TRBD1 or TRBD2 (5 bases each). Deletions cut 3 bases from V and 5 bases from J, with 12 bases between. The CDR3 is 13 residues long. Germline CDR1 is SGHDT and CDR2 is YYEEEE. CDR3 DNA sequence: TGTGCCAGCAGCTCCCTGGGGGAACACGAGCAGTACTTC. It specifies CASSSLGEHEQYF.

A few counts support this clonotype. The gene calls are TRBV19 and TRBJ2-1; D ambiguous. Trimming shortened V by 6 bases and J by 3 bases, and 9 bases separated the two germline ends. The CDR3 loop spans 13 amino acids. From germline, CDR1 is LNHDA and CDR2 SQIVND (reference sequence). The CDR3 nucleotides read TGTGCCAGTAGGAAGGCCAGCTACAATGAGCAGTTCTTC. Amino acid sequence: CASRKASYNEQFF.

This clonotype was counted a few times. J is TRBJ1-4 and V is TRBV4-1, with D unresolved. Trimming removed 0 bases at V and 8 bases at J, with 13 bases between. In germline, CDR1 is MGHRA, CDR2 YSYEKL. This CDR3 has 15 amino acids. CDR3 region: CASSQDIGPDEKLFF. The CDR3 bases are TGCGCCAGCAGCCAAGATATCGGACCTGACGAAAAACTGTTTTTT.

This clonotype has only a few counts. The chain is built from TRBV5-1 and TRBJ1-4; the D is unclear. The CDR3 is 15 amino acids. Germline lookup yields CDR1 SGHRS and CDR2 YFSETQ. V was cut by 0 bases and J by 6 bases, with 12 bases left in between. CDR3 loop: CASSLVGGIDEKLFF. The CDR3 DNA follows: TGCGCCAGCAGCTTGGTTGGTGGTATTGATGAAAAACTGTTTTTT.

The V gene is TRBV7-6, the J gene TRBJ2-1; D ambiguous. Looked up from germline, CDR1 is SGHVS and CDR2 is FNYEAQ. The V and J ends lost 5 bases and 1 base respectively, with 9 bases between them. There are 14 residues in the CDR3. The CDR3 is CASSGQPSYNEQFF. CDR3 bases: TGTGCCAGCAGCGGGCAGCCTTCCTACAATGAGCAGTTCTTC.

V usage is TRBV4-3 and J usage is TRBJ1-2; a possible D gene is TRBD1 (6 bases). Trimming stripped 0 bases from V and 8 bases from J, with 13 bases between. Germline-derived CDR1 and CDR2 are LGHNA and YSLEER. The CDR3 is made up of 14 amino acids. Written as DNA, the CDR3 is TGCGCCAGCAGCCAAGATTCGACAGGATGGGGCTACACCTTC. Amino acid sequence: CASSQDSTGWGYTF.

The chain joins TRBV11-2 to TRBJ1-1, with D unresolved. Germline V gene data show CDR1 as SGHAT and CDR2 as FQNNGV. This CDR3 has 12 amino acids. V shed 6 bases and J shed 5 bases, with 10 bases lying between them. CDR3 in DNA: TGTGCCAGCAGTTATACGAGGACTGAAGCTTTCTTT. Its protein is CASSYTRTEAFF.

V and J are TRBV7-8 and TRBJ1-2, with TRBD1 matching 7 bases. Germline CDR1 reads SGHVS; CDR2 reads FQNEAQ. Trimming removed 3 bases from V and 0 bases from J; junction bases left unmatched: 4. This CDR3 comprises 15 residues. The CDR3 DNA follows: TGTGCCAGCAGCTTGGACAGGACAGCTAACTATGGCTACACCTTC. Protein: CASSLDRTANYGYTF. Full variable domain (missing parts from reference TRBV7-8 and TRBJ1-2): GAGVSQSPRYKVAKRGQDVALRCDPISGHVSLFWYQQALGQGPEFLTYFQNEAQLDKSGLPSDRFFAERPEGSVSTLKIQRTQQEDSAVYLCASSLDRTANYGYTFGSGTRLTVV.

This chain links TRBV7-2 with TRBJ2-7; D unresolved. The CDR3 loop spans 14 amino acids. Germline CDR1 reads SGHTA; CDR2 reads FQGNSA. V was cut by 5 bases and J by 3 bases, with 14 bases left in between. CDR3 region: CASSPVSGYYEQYF. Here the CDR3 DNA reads TGTGCCAGCAGCCCCGTTTCCGGGTACTACGAGCAGTACTTC.

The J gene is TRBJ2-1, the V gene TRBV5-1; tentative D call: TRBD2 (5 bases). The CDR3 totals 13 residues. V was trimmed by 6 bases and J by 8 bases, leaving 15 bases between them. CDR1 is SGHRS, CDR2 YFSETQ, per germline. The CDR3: CASTGQRSHEQFF. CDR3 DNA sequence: TGCGCCAGCACCGGGCAGCGGAGCCATGAGCAGTTCTTC.

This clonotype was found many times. CDR3 region: CASSERQGHGMNTEAFF. CDR3 DNA sequence: TGCGCCAGCAGTGAGAGACAAGGCCACGGCATGAACACTGAAGCTTTCTTT. This chain joins TRBV10-2 and TRBJ1-1; D is unresolved. The V and J ends lost 2 bases and 0 bases respectively, with 16 bases between them. Germline CDR1 reads WSHSY; CDR2 reads SAAADI. The CDR3 consists of 17 residues.

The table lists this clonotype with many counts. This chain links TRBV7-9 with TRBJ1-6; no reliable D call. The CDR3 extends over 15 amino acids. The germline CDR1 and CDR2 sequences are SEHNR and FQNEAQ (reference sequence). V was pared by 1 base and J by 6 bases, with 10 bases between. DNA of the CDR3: TGTGCCAGCAGCTTAGAGTTCCGGGCTAATTCACCCCTCCACTTT. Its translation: CASSLEFRANSPLHF.

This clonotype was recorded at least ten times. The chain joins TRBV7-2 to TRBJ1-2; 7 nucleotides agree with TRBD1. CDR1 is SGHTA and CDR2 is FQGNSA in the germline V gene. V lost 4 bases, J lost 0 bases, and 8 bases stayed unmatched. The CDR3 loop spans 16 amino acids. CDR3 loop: CASSSPRGQTNYGYTF. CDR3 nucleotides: TGTGCCAGCAGCTCCCCAAGGGGACAGACTAACTATGGCTACACCTTC.

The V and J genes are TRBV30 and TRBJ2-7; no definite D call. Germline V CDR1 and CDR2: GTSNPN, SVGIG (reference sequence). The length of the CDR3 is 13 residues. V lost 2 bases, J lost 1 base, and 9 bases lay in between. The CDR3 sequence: CAWSLSASYEQYF. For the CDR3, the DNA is TGTGCCTGGAGTCTTTCTGCTTCCTACGAGCAGTACTTC. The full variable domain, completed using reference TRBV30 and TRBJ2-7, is SQTIHQWPATLVQPVGSPLSLECTVEGTSNPNLYWYRQAAGRGLQLLFYSVGIGQISSEVPQNLSASRPQDRQFILSSKKLLLSDSGFYLCAWSLSASYEQYFGPGTRLTVT.

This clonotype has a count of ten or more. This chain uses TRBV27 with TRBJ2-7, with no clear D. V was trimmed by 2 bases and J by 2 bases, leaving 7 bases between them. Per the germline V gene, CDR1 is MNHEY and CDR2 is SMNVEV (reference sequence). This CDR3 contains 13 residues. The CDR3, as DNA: TGTGCCAGCAGTTTAAAGGCAGCCTACGAGCAGTACTTC. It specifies CASSLKAAYEQYF.

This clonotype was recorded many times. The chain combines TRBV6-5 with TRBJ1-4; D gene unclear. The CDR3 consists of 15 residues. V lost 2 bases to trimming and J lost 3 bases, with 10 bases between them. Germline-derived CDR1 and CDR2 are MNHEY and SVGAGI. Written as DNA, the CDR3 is TGTGCCAGCAGTTACGCTGGGAGGGCTAATGAAAAACTGTTTTTT. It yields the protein CASSYAGRANEKLFF.

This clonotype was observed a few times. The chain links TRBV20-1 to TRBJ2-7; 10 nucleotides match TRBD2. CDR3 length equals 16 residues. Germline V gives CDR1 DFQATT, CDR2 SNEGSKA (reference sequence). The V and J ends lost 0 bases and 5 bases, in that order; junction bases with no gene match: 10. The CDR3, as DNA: TGCAGTGCTAGAGATAGGGAAAGCGGGAGGGCCCACGAGCAGTACTTC. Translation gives CSARDRESGRAHEQYF.

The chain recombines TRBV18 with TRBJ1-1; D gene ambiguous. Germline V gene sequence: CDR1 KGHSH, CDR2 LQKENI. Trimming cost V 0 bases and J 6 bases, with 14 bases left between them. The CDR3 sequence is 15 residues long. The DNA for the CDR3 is TGTGCCAGCTCACCACCGGCCCCCGGGGTGGCTGAAGCTTTCTTT. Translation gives CASSPPAPGVAEAFF.

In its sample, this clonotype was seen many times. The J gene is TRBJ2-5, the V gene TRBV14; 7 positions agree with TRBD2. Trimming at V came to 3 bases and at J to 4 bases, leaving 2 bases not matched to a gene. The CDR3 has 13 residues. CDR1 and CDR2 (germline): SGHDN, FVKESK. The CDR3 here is CASSHWEGETQYF. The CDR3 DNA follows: TGTGCCAGCAGCCACTGGGAGGGAGAGACCCAGTACTTC.